A selection of T cell receptor beta chains follows, all from one sample in a study of T-cell reconstitution after alpha-beta-depleted transplantation in children. TCRdb reanalysed the PCR reads using MiXCR and keeps one entry per CDR3 protein. The table lists some 200,000 distinct CDR3 sequences, roughly a tenth of them singletons. Sequencing was performed on PBMCs from the stem cell graft donor, taken from the stem cell graft. The receptor source for this set is a human donor who donated a stem cell graft to a child with SCID. The CDR3 runs from the conserved cysteine through the conserved F or W.

V	J	CDR3
TRBV7-3	TRBJ2-7	CASSLTGDGFPYEQYF
TRBV20-1	TRBJ1-4	CSARPPGEKLFF
TRBV18	TRBJ2-1	CASSPDRVRDEQFF
TRBV12-3/TRBV12-4	TRBJ2-7	CASVGVGQGAYEQYF
TRBV5-1	TRBJ1-1	CASSLAKAPDTEAFF
TRBV2	TRBJ1-5	CASSRQGNQPQHF
TRBV7-6	TRBJ2-3	CASSPQGAEGDTQYF
TRBV2	TRBJ2-2	CASSAEPGAPRELFF
TRBV20-1	TRBJ1-5	CSAPLGQGSNQPQHF
TRBV4-3	TRBJ2-5	CASSHYIAGGRETQYF
TRBV5-4	TRBJ2-2	CASSPRTKNTGELFF